The 10 T cell receptor beta chains below were found in one sample sequenced in a study of CD8+ T cells in alopecia areata. TCR sequencing used cDNA made by reverse transcription of extracted RNA. The assay was immunoSEQ multiplex PCR, and TCRdb's table has in-frame clones only and misses some. The sample has more than 110,000 clones, around 58% seen once. The sequencing here drew on CD4+ T cells sorted from blood, taken at week 0. These TCRs come from a human donor with alopecia areata.

In its sample, this clone was seen a few times. The chain couples TRBV4-2 to TRBJ2-2, with D perhaps matching TRBD2 (6 bases). This CDR3 has 15 amino acids. Germline-derived CDR1 and CDR2 are LGHNA and YNFKEQ. V dropped 0 bases and J dropped 1 base, with 6 bases sitting between them. CDR3 amino acids: CASSQEGGNTGELFF. The CDR3 bases are TGTGCCAGCAGCCAAGAGGGGGGGAACACCGGGGAGCTGTTTTTT.

The chain has TRBV30 and TRBJ2-1; D is ambiguous. V was clipped by 0 bases and J by 0 bases, with 9 bases between them. The CDR3 runs 15 residues. Germline loops: CDR1 GTSNPN, CDR2 SVGIG (reference sequence). The CDR3 DNA sequence: TGTGCCTGGAGTGTATTGGGTGGCTCCTACAATGAGCAGTTCTTC. This gives the protein CAWSVLGGSYNEQFF.

The V and J genes are TRBV10-3 and TRBJ2-4, with 7 bases identical to TRBD2. The germline V gene encodes CDR1 ENHRY and CDR2 SYGVKD. The CDR3 totals 13 residues. The CDR3 reads CSGRGTLDDIQYF. Here the CDR3 DNA reads TGTTCGGGGCGGGGGACCCTGGATGACATTCAGTACTTC.

V and J are TRBV5-1 and TRBJ2-1; D is possibly TRBD2 (5 bases). V was clipped by 0 bases and J by 0 bases, with 16 bases between them. CDR3 length equals 18 residues. The germline V gene has CDR1 SGHRS and CDR2 YFSETQ. The CDR3 spells CASSLVAVGVSSYNEQFF. CDR3 nucleotides: TGCGCCAGCAGCTTGGTGGCGGTCGGGGTTAGCTCCTACAATGAGCAGTTCTTC.

About this clone itself: Other DNA variants within this sample encode the same CDR3. The chain recombines TRBV6-5 with TRBJ1-1; D is undetermined. The CDR3 has 13 residues. V was shortened by 1 base and J by 2 bases, with 5 bases between the two germline ends. Germline values: CDR1 MNHEY, CDR2 SVGAGI. This CDR3 reads CASSYLTNTEAFF. The CDR3 nucleotides are TGTGCCAGCAGTTACTTGACAAACACTGAAGCTTTCTTT.

The chain links TRBV30 to TRBJ2-7; tentative D call: TRBD2 (5 bases). CDR3 size: 17 residues. Germline V lookup: CDR1 GTSNPN, CDR2 SVGIG (reference sequence). The V end lost 7 bases, the J end lost 3 bases, and 28 bases lay between the germline ends. CDR3 in amino acids: CASPVGLAARIDYEQYF. In DNA form, the CDR3 reads TGTGCCTCCCCAGTAGGGCTAGCCGCCCGGATAGACTACGAGCAGTACTTC. The whole variable domain, remainder taken from reference TRBV30 and TRBJ2-7, is SQTIHQWPATLVQPVGSPLSLECTVEGTSNPNLYWYRQAAGRGLQLLFYSVGIGQISSEVPQNLSASRPQDRQFILSSKKLLLSDSGFYLCASPVGLAARIDYEQYFGPGTRLTVT.

This sequence joins TRBV30 and TRBJ2-5; TRBD2 matches at 8 bases. The CDR3 is 15 amino acids. CDR1 is GTSNPN and CDR2 is SVGIG in the germline V gene (reference sequence). V was clipped by 1 base and J by 9 bases; unmatched bases: 13. The CDR3 bases are TGTGCCTGGAGTGCCGGGACTAGTGGCACGTCGGCCCAGTACTTC. Its protein is CAWSAGTSGTSAQYF.

The chain has TRBV30 and TRBJ1-4; D gene uncertain. Per germline, CDR1 GTSNPN and CDR2 SVGIG (reference sequence). Deletions cut 2 bases from V and 8 bases from J, with 9 bases between. The CDR3 spans 12 residues. The CDR3 is CAWSRWGEKLFF. Here the CDR3 DNA reads TGTGCCTGGAGTCGGTGGGGAGAAAAACTGTTTTTT.

This chain uses TRBV27 with TRBJ1-2, with a weak D call TRBD1 (5 bases). V lost 4 bases and J lost 14, with 17 bases in between. The germline V gene encodes CDR1 MNHEY and CDR2 SMNVEV (reference sequence). This CDR3 has 12 amino acids. The CDR3 sequence: CASSSTGTLRTF. In DNA form, the CDR3 reads TGTGCCAGCAGTTCCACCGGGACCCTTCGTACCTTC.

The chain has TRBV11-2 and TRBJ2-1; D unresolved. The CDR3 sequence is 12 residues long. Trimming shortened V by 1 base and J by 9 bases, and 7 bases separated the two germline ends. The germline V gene encodes CDR1 SGHAT and CDR2 FQNNGV. This CDR3 reads CASSLGGAEQFF. The DNA for the CDR3 is TGTGCCAGCAGCTTAGGAGGTGCTGAGCAGTTCTTC.